The clone carrying this TCR beta chain has ten or more counts. As yet, its antigen is unknown. The data originate from a study of Graves' ophthalmopathy and Graves' hyperthyroidism. Overall study results and limits: A majority of expanded thyroid clonotypes exceeding 0.001 frequency were likewise present in blood. Ophthalmopathy could be told apart from stable hyperthyroidism by a 13-signature model (just under 90% sensitivity, approximately 81% specificity).

The TCR beta CDR3 regions underwent amplification from RNA transcripts. HTBI primers were used in a first-round RT-PCR, which preceded a second-round multiplex PCR. TCRdb re-derived calls from the multiplex PCR reads in MiXCR, one entry per CDR3 protein. This table holds about 1.2 million distinct CDR3 sequences, about 40% found once. Losses at the gene ends were 5 bases for V and 9 bases for J; bases not matched to a gene: 10. The germline gives CDR1 SGHTA, CDR2 FQGNSA. This CDR3 is built from 14 residues. Sample: peripheral blood or thyroid tissue (not recorded which). The sequence was obtained from an adult man with Graves' hyperthyroidism. The rearrangement uses TRBV7-2 and TRBJ2-5, with 9 bases identical to TRBD1. The CDR3 DNA reads as TGTGCCAGCAGCCCGGGACAGGGCCCGAGTGCCCAGTACTTC. Protein sequence: CASSPGQGPSAQYF.